These 9 T cell receptor beta chains were all obtained from the same sample, sequenced in a study of cytomegalovirus exposure and HLA in healthy donors. Generated by immunoSEQ multiplex PCR, the TCRdb table keeps only in-frame clones and is missing some. The sample has 100,000 or so clones; about 88% are singletons. Sample: PBMCs. The receptors originated from a woman aged 18 to 35 in good health and CMV-seropositive.

The count of this clone is one. Written as DNA, the CDR3 is TGTGCCAGCCACCAGACAGGGTTCTATAATTCACCCCTCCACTTT. It translates to CASHQTGFYNSPLHF. This chain joins TRBV19 and TRBJ1-6; 7 positions match TRBD1. Germline V gene sequence: CDR1 LNHDA, CDR2 SQIVND (reference sequence). CDR3 length: 15 amino acids. Unmatched junction bases numbered 8, after V lost 9 bases and J lost 3 bases.

V usage is TRBV10-2 and J usage is TRBJ2-1, with 9 positions matching TRBD2. Losses at the gene ends were 8 bases for V and 8 bases for J; bases not matched to a gene: 4. CDR3 length: 12 amino acids. Germline assignment: CDR1 WSHSY and CDR2 SAAADI. Written as DNA, the CDR3 is TGCGCCAGCGCGGGGGGGGCCGATGAGCAGTTCTTC. Translating it yields CASAGGADEQFF.

This clone has only one observation. V usage is TRBV29-1 and J usage is TRBJ2-4; D may be TRBD1 (5 bases). V was clipped by 4 bases and J by 0 bases, with 13 bases between them. The CDR3 runs 15 residues. Germline V gene data show CDR1 as SQVTM and CDR2 as ANQGSEA. In nucleotides, the CDR3 is TGCAGCGTTGTGGGGCAAACACTAGCCAAAAACATTCAGTACTTC. Protein product: CSVVGQTLAKNIQYF.

This clone came up once. This rearrangement joins TRBV9 to TRBJ1-1, with D tentatively TRBD1 (5 bases). V was cut by 4 bases and J by 5 bases, with 15 bases left in between. CDR3 size: 14 residues. Germline loops: CDR1 SGDLS, CDR2 YYNGEE. The CDR3 coding sequence is TGTGCCAGCAGCCCCCCCTCGGGGGGAACTGAAGCTTTCTTT. It encodes CASSPPSGGTEAFF.

The rearrangement links TRBV2 to TRBJ1-1; the D gene is possibly TRBD1 (5 bases). Germline CDR1 SNHLY, CDR2 FYNNEI. V lost 8 bases and J 8 bases, leaving 18 bases between the germline ends. There are 13 residues in the CDR3. CDR3 coding DNA: TGTGCCAGCGGGGAAGTGCCAGGGAGGGAAGCTTTCTTT. Translation gives CASGEVPGREAFF.

In this sample, this clone turned up many times. The chain is built from TRBV9 and TRBJ2-7, with TRBD2 as a possible D gene (5 bases). This CDR3 region has 14 residues. Trimming shortened V by 3 bases and J by 0 bases, and 10 bases separated the two germline ends. Germline V gene data show CDR1 as SGDLS and CDR2 as YYNGEE. CDR3 loop: CASSADRDSYEQYF. The CDR3, as DNA: TGTGCCAGCAGCGCAGACCGGGACTCCTACGAGCAGTACTTC.

This clone was seen a single time. V is TRBV5-5 and J is TRBJ1-5; 10 bases are shared with TRBD1. This CDR3 has 16 amino acids. Germline-derived CDR1 and CDR2 are SGHKS and YYEKEE (reference sequence). The V and J ends lost 4 bases and 2 bases, in that order; junction bases with no gene match: 6. CDR3 DNA sequence: TGTGCCAGCAGCCCTGGACAGGGGGTTGGCAATCAGCCCCAGCATTTT. This translates into CASSPGQGVGNQPQHF.

The chain couples TRBV5-1 to TRBJ2-1; D is possibly TRBD2 (6 bases). There are 14 residues in the CDR3. The V end lost 2 bases, the J end lost 8 bases, and 14 bases lay between the germline ends. Germline loops: CDR1 SGHRS, CDR2 YFSETQ. CDR3 coding DNA: TGCGCCAGCAGCTTTTTGACTAGGCCCGATGAGCAGTTCTTC. It codes for CASSFLTRPDEQFF.

CDR3 sequence reads: CASSREGGYSNQPQHF. The CDR3 DNA sequence: TGTGCCAGCAGTCGGGAGGGGGGGTATAGCAATCAGCCCCAGCATTTT. This chain links TRBV27 with TRBJ1-5; maybe TRBD1 (6 bases). V was shortened by 5 bases and J by 0 bases, with 14 bases between the two germline ends. Germline loops: CDR1 MNHEY, CDR2 SMNVEV (reference sequence). This CDR3 has 16 amino acids.